What follows is one T cell receptor (beta chain) and its context. This clonotype is classified as medium-sized (0.01 to 0.1%). Its specific antigen is unknown. Base qualities were left out, and no much larger clone turns up one base away. What the time point label conveys for this sample: sample taken at primary tumor resection. Whole RNA extracted from tumor and nontumor lung tissue, or from cryopreserved PBMC samples, was used for TCR sequencing without cell sorting. Donors were some 78 patients with early-stage, untreated non-small cell lung cancer from the lung TRACERx cohort. Patients were selected for TCR sequencing only if sufficient RNA was available from at least two tumor regions. Tumor and adjacent nontumor lung specimens were reviewed by a lung pathologist before selection. The source of the sample is a study of spatial heterogeneity in lung cancer (dated by TCRdb to between 2018 and 2021). About the investigation overall: Beta-chain transcripts were consistently detected in greater numbers than alpha-chain transcripts, which likely reflects a higher abundance of beta-chain transcripts. TCR alpha and beta repertoires were quantitatively compared across multiple tumor regions, matched nontumor lung and blood in non-small cell lung cancer. The study linked features of the TCR repertoire to counts of nonsynonymous mutations, which were determined by whole-exome sequencing of tumor tissue. Both alpha and beta chains were TCR-sequenced in approximately 200 tumor regions, 64 matched nontumor lung samples and roughly 54 PBMC samples obtained at surgery. In the raw uncorrected reads, each unique combination of TCR and UMI appeared more than ten times on average.

The cysteine opens and the phenylalanine closes a CDR3 of 17 amino acids. The kept DNA is CDR3 alone, 51 bases in frame from the first base. Per the germline V gene, SNHLY is the CDR1 and FYNNEI is the CDR2. The germline V and J ends show losses of 3 bases and 2 bases respectively, and no gene match explains 13 bases of the junction. The investigation overall reported the following: Confirming at a functional level the hypothesis that regional TCRs recognize regional mutations was considered to require additional single-cell paired TCR alpha and beta sequencing.

The library was produced with 5' RACE. Sequencing used a NextSeq 500. The TCR library protocol attached a unique molecular identifier to each TCR cDNA molecule to allow correction of PCR and sequencing errors. The authors' pipeline ran thus. TCR identification, UMI-based error correction and CDR3 extraction were all carried out with Decombinator tools. TCRs above a frequency of 2 per 1,000, corresponding to the top 1% of the tumor frequency distribution, were defined as expanded. Renyi diversity was computed with the R vegan package after each repertoire had been subsampled 100 times to 5,000 TCRs. To build CDR3 similarity networks, amino acid triplet string-kernel similarity was used, and CDR3s were connected when their pairwise similarity was above 0.82. The public reads were run again by TCRdb, first through fastp at Q25 and then through MiXCR, and only productive beta chains were kept. Rows are unified per CDR3 protein, each entry keeping the most common DNA and genes. These V and J calls are TCRdb output, not the study's own analysis. In this sample the table shows roughly 2,000 distinct CDR3 sequences, roughly 12% of which occur a single time. Under 30% of the sample rests with the top ten.

The rearranged chain carries TRBV2 and TRBJ2-7; a stretch of 7 junction bases matches TRBD2. The material was normal lung tissue next to the tumor, obtained at surgery. This receptor was identified in a male donor with early-stage non-small cell lung cancer. The DNA sequence follows: TGTGCCAGCAGTGAGTGGGGGGGACGGTTAATTACCTACGAGCAGTACTTC. Its protein is CASSEWGGRLITYEQYF. The reference TRBV2 and TRBJ2-7 proteins fill in what lies around the CDR3, so the full variable domain reads EPEVTQTPSHQVTQMGQEVILRCVPISNHLYFYWYRQILGQKVEFLVSFYNNEISEKSEIFDDQFSVERPDGSNFTLKIRSTKLEDSAMYFCASSEWGGRLITYEQYFGPGTRLTVT.